The T cell receptor (beta chain) described here comes from a study of shared T cell receptors in the human thymus. Germline assignment: CDR1 SGHNT and CDR2 YENEEA. The CDR3 length is 13 residues. The V end was cut by 2 bases, the J end by 10 bases, with 12 bases between. TCRdb's copy holds only in-frame clones and misses some; the assay was immunoSEQ multiplex PCR. The data show 500,000 to 550,000 clones, around three quarters seen once. The same specimen was also included in a second study, on human thymus T cells. Per that study: Resections from corrective heart surgery supplied the thymus tissue. Thymic and blood repertoires seemed to show skewed V and J gene use. Related studies found that unrelated individuals share highly overlapping thymic repertoires.

The V and J genes are TRBV11-3 and TRBJ2-1, with D perhaps TRBD2 (6 bases). Sequenced sample: thymocytes. The receptor was derived from a boy under two years old with a congenital heart defect. The CDR3 spells CASSLRPGEEQFF. CDR3 bases: TGTGCCAGCAGCTTACGTCCGGGGGAGGAGCAGTTCTTC.